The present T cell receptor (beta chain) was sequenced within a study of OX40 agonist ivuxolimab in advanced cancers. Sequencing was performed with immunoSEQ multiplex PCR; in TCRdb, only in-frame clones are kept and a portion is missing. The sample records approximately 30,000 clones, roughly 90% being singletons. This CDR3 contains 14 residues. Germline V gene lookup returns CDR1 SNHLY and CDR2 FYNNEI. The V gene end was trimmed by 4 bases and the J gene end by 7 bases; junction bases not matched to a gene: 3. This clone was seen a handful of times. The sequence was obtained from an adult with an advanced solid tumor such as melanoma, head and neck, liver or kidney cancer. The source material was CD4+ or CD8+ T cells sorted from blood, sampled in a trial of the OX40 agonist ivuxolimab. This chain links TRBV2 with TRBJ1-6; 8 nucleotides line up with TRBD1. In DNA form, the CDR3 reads TGTGCCAGCAGTGGACAGGGGACGAATTCACCCCTCCACTTT. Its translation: CASSGQGTNSPLHF.